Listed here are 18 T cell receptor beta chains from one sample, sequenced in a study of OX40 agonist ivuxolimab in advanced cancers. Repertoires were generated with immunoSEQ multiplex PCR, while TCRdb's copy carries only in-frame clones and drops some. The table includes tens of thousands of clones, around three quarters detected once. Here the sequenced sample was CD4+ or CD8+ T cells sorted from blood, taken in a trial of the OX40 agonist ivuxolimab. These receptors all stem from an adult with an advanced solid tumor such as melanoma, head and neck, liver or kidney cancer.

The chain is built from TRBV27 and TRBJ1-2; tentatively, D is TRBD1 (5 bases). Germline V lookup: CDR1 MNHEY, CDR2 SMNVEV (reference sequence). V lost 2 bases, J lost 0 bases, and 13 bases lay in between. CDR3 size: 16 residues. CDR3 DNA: TGTGCCAGCAGTTTAAAGTTTACGGGGGCTAACTATGGCTACACCTTC. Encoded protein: CASSLKFTGANYGYTF.

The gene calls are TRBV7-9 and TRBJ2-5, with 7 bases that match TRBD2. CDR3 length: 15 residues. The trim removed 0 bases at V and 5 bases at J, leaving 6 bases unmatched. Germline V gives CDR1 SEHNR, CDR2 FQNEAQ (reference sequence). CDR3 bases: TGTGCCAGCAGCTTAGCCAGCTACGGGGGGGAGACCCAGTACTTC. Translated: CASSLASYGGETQYF.

Here the CDR3 DNA reads TGTGCCAGCAGCGTAGGACCTCACTGGGGTGATGAGCAGTTCTTC. It encodes CASSVGPHWGDEQFF. V gene TRBV9 combines with J gene TRBJ2-1; D uncertain. This CDR3 contains 15 residues. Germline V gene lookup returns CDR1 SGDLS and CDR2 YYNGEE. V was clipped by 0 bases and J by 8 bases, with 15 bases between them.

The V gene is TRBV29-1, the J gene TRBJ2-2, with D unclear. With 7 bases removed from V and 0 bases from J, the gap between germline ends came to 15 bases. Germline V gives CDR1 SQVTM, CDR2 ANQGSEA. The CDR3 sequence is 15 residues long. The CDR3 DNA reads TGCAGCGCTTCGACTCACCCGACGAACACCGGGGAGCTGTTTTTT. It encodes CSASTHPTNTGELFF.

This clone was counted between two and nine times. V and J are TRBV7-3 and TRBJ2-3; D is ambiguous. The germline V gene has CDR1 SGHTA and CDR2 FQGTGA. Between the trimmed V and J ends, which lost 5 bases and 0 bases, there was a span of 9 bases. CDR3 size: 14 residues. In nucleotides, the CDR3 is TGTGCCAGCAGCATAGGATCAAGCACAGATACGCAGTATTTT. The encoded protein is CASSIGSSTDTQYF.

The CDR3 sequence is CASSSPVQGKAGNTIYF. The CDR3 DNA is TGTGCCAGTAGTTCACCCGTACAGGGAAAGGCTGGAAACACCATATATTTT. The genes are TRBV19 and TRBJ1-3, with D perhaps TRBD1 (6 bases). With 5 bases removed from V and 2 bases from J, the gap between germline ends came to 19 bases. The germline CDR1 and CDR2 sequences are LNHDA and SQIVND (reference sequence). This CDR3 has 17 amino acids. Looking up the rest from reference TRBV19 and TRBJ1-3 gives the full variable domain: DGGITQSPKYLFRKEGQNVTLSCEQNLNHDAMYWYRQDPGQGLRLIYYSQIVNDFQKGDIAEGYSVSREKKESFPLTVTSAQKNPTAFYLCASSSPVQGKAGNTIYFGEGSWLTVV.

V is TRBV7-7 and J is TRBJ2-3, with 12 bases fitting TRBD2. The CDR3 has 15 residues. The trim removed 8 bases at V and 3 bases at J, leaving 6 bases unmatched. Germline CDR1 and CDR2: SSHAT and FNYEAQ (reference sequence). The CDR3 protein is CASALAGGPTDTQYF. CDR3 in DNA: TGTGCCAGCGCGCTAGCGGGGGGGCCGACAGATACGCAGTATTTT. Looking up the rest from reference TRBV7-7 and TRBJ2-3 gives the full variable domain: GAGVSQSPRYKVTKRGQDVTLRCDPISSHATLYWYQQALGQGPEFLTYFNYEAQPDKSGLPSDRFSAERPEGSISTLTIQRTEQRDSAMYRCASALAGGPTDTQYFGPGTRLTVL.

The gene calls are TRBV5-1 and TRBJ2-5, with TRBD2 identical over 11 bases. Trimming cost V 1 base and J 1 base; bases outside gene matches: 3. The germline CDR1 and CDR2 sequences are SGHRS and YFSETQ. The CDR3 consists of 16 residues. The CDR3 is CASSLTSGGTQETQYF. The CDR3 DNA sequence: TGCGCCAGCAGCTTGACTAGCGGGGGAACCCAAGAGACCCAGTACTTC.

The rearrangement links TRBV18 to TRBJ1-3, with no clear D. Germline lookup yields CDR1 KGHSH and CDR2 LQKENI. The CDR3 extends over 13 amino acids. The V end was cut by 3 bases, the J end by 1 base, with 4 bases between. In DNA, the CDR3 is TGTGCCAGCTCACCTTCTTCTGGAAACACCATATATTTT. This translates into CASSPSSGNTIYF. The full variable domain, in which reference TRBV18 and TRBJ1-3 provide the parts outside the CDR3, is NAGVMQNPRHLVRRRGQEARLRCSPMKGHSHVYWYRQLPEEGLKFMVYLQKENIIDESGMPKERFSAEFPKEGPSILRIQQVVRGDSAAYFCASSPSSGNTIYFGEGSWLTVV.

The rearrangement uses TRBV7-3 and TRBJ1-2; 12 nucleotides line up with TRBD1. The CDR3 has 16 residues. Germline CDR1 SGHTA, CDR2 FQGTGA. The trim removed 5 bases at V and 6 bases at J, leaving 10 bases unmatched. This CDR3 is CASSPGGTGGEHGYTF. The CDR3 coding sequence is TGTGCCAGCAGCCCTGGAGGGACAGGGGGCGAGCATGGCTACACCTTC. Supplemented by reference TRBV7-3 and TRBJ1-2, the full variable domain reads GAGVSQTPSNKVTEKGKYVELRCDPISGHTALYWYRQSLGQGPEFLIYFQGTGAADDSGLPNDRFFAVRPEGSVSTLKIQRTERGDSAVYLCASSPGGTGGEHGYTFGSGTRLTVV.

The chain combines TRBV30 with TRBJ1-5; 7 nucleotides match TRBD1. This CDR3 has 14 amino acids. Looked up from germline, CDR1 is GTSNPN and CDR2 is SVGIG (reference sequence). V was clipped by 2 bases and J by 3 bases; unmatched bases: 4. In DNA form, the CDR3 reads TGTGCCTGGAGTCAGGGACAGTTCAATCAGCCCCAGCATTTT. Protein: CAWSQGQFNQPQHF.

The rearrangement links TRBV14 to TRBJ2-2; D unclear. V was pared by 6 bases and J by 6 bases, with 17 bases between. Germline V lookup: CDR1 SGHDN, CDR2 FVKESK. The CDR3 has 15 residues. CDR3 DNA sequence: TGTGCCAGCAGGAGCGACAACCGGCTCCCCGGGGAGCTGTTTTTT. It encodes CASRSDNRLPGELFF.

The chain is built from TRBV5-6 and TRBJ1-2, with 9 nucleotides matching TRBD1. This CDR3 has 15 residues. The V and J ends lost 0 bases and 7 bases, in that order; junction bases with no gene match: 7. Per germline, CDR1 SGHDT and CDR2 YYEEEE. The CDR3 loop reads CASSLDRGLMAGYTF. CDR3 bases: TGTGCCAGCAGCTTGGACAGGGGGCTGATGGCTGGCTACACCTTC.

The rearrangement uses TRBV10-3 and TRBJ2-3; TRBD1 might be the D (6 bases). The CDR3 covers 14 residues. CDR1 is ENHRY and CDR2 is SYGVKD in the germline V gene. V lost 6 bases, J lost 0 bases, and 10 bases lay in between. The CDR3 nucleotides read TGTGCCATCAGAGAACAGGGTAGCACAGATACGCAGTATTTT. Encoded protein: CAIREQGSTDTQYF.

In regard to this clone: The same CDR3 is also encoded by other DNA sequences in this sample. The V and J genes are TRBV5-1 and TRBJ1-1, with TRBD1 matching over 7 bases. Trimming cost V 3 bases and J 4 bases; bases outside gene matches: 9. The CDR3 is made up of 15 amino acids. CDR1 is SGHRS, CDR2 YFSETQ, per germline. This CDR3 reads CASSSVRDSRTEAFF. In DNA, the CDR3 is TGCGCCAGCAGCTCCGTCCGGGACAGTCGCACTGAAGCTTTCTTT.

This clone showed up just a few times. The CDR3 loop reads CASSLGQGADTEAFF. CDR3 DNA: TGTGCCAGCAGCTTAGGCCAGGGGGCGGACACTGAAGCTTTCTTT. This chain uses TRBV7-9 with TRBJ1-1; 8 nucleotides align to TRBD1. There are 15 residues in the CDR3. The V gene end was trimmed by 1 base and the J gene end by 3 bases; junction bases not matched to a gene: 4. Germline values: CDR1 SEHNR, CDR2 FQNEAQ (reference sequence).

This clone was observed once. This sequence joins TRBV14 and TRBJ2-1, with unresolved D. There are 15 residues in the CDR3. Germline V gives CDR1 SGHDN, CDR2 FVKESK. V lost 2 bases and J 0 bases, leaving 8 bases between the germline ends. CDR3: CASSQWGGSYNEQFF. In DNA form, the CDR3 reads TGTGCCAGCAGCCAATGGGGTGGCTCCTACAATGAGCAGTTCTTC.

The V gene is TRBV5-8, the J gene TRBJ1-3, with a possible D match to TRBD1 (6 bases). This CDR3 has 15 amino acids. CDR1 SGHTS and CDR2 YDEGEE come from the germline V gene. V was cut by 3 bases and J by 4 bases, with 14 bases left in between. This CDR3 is CASSYRGTTGNTIYF. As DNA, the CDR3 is TGTGCCAGCAGCTACCGCGGGACAACCGGAAACACCATATATTTT.